Shown below are 29 T cell receptor beta chains from a single sample sequenced in a study of T-cell reconstitution after alpha-beta-depleted transplantation in children. Unique molecular identifiers were used in preparing the TCRbeta library. TCRdb reanalysed the PCR reads using MiXCR and keeps one entry per CDR3 protein. The sample contains hundreds of thousands of distinct CDR3 sequences, about 10% of which appear only once. Here the sequenced sample was PBMCs from the stem cell graft donor, taken from the stem cell graft. These receptors were collected from a human donor who donated a stem cell graft to a child with acute myeloid leukemia.

This clonotype occurred a few times. V and J are TRBV3-1 and TRBJ1-6; 8 nucleotides align to TRBD1. Germline V gene lookup returns CDR1 LGHDT and CDR2 YNNKEL (reference sequence). The ends lost 1 base at V and 10 bases at J; junction bases unmatched: 3. The CDR3 contains 14 residues. The CDR3 region is CASSQAQGASPLHF. In nucleotides, the CDR3 is TGTGCCAGCAGCCAAGCTCAGGGGGCCTCACCCCTCCACTTT.

Many counts were recorded for this clonotype. The V gene is TRBV20-1, the J gene TRBJ2-5; TRBD1 or TRBD2 may be the D gene (5 bases each). The CDR3 consists of 13 residues. Germline V lookup: CDR1 DFQATT, CDR2 SNEGSKA (reference sequence). V was shortened by 6 bases and J by 5 bases, with 16 bases between the two germline ends. Here the CDR3 reads CSASQLGVETQYF. The CDR3 DNA follows: TGCAGTGCAAGCCAACTAGGGGTGGAGACCCAGTACTTC.

The sample holds many counts of this clonotype. CDR3 nucleotide sequence: TGTGCCAGCAGCCCTGCGGGGGCTAGCACAGATACGCAGTATTTT. It specifies CASSPAGASTDTQYF. This chain joins TRBV7-3 and TRBJ2-3; D may be TRBD2 (7 bases). Germline lookup yields CDR1 SGHTA and CDR2 FQGTGA. The CDR3 sequence is 15 residues long. The V gene lost 5 bases and the J gene lost 0 bases, with 12 bases spanning the gap.

The chain employs TRBV27 and TRBJ2-5, with TRBD2 matching over 12 bases. Germline V gene sequence: CDR1 MNHEY, CDR2 SMNVEV (reference sequence). The CDR3 spans 18 residues. V was clipped by 4 bases and J by 0 bases; unmatched bases: 9. The CDR3 spells CASSSPGTSGSYQETQYF. The CDR3 DNA reads TGTGCCAGCAGTTCCCCCGGGACTAGCGGGTCGTACCAAGAGACCCAGTACTTC.

Ten or more counts support this clonotype. The gene calls are TRBV7-2 and TRBJ2-7; 7 bases fit TRBD1. The CDR3 is made up of 14 amino acids. Germline lookup yields CDR1 SGHTA and CDR2 FQGNSA. V lost 4 bases, J lost 2 bases, and 5 bases stayed unmatched. CDR3 nucleotides: TGTGCCAGCAGCTCCAACAGGGGCCCCTACGAGCAGTACTTC. Amino acids: CASSSNRGPYEQYF.

Ten or more counts support this clonotype. The chain recombines TRBV11-2 with TRBJ2-5; a possible D gene is TRBD2 (6 bases). The V gene's germline CDR1 is SGHAT and CDR2 FQNNGV. There are 12 residues in the CDR3. Trimming removed 7 bases at V and 3 bases at J, with 9 bases between. The CDR3 DNA reads as TGTGCCAGCAACCGGAGGGAAGAGACCCAGTACTTC. This encodes CASNRREETQYF.

This clonotype was seen only a few times. V is TRBV29-1 and J is TRBJ2-5; 10 bases are shared with TRBD2. This CDR3 spans 15 amino acids. Germline V gives CDR1 SQVTM, CDR2 ANQGSEA. The ends lost 4 bases at V and 2 bases at J; junction bases unmatched: 7. The CDR3 nucleotides read TGCAGCGTTGGCCCTAGCGGGAGAGGGCAAGAGACCCAGTACTTC. This translates into CSVGPSGRGQETQYF.

This clonotype was detected a few times. The chain links TRBV12-3 or TRBV12-4 to TRBJ2-5; 8 bases align to TRBD2. The CDR3 has 14 amino acids. Trimming removed 3 bases from V and 4 bases from J; junction bases left unmatched: 4. The CDR3 region has the DNA TGTGCCAGCAGTTTTCGTAGCGGGATAGAGACCCAGTACTTC. As protein: CASSFRSGIETQYF.

The rearrangement links TRBV7-9 to TRBJ2-1, with 9 bases matching TRBD2. This CDR3 has 15 amino acids. CDR1 is SEHNR, CDR2 FQNEAQ, per germline (reference sequence). The V segment lost 4 bases and the J segment 5 bases; nucleotides outside the gene matches: 6. Here the CDR3 DNA reads TGTGCCAGCAGCTATCTAGCGGGAAGGAACAATGAGCAGTTCTTC. Translated: CASSYLAGRNNEQFF.

Only a few counts were recorded for this clonotype. The rearrangement links TRBV30 to TRBJ2-5; tentative D call: TRBD1 (6 bases). This CDR3 has 14 amino acids. V was pared by 3 bases and J by 5 bases, with 16 bases between. The germline gives CDR1 GTSNPN, CDR2 SVGIG (reference sequence). As DNA, the CDR3 is TGTGCCTGGAGCGTAAACAGGGACGTGGAGACCCAGTACTTC. Amino acids: CAWSVNRDVETQYF.

Comments on this clonotype: This may stem from a read error, because a much larger clone lies one nucleotide away. The rearrangement joins TRBV5-1 to TRBJ2-6; D might be TRBD1 (5 bases). The CDR3 is 15 residues long. Germline values: CDR1 SGHRS, CDR2 YFSETQ. CDR3 sequence (DNA): TGCGCCAGCAGCGTGGATGGGTCTGGGGCCAACGTCCCGACTTTC. Residues: CASSVDGSGANVPTF.

This clonotype was seen a few times. This chain links TRBV6-2 or TRBV6-3 with TRBJ1-1; perhaps TRBD1 as D (5 bases). Looked up from germline, CDR1 is MNHEY and CDR2 is SVGEGT. The CDR3 is 15 residues long. The V and J ends lost 4 bases and 4 bases respectively, with 16 bases between them. The CDR3 is CASSSTHRGGTEAFF. The CDR3 DNA reads TGTGCCAGCAGTTCGACCCACCGGGGGGGCACTGAAGCTTTCTTT.

This clonotype has at least ten counts. The chain joins TRBV28 to TRBJ2-1, with 11 bases aligning to TRBD2. The junction had 12 bases not matched to a gene; V was cut back by 2 bases and J by 15 bases. Germline CDR1 and CDR2: MDHEN and SYDVKM. The CDR3 covers 15 residues. The CDR3 sequence is CASSLVAGGPQGLFF. The DNA for the CDR3 is TGTGCCAGCAGTTTAGTAGCGGGAGGGCCTCAAGGGCTGTTCTTC.

The chain recombines TRBV28 with TRBJ2-7, with 8 positions matching TRBD2. This CDR3 contains 10 residues. Per germline, CDR1 MDHEN and CDR2 SYDVKM. This chain's CDR3 is CVSGSYEQYF. CDR3 coding DNA: TGTGTGAGCGGGAGTTACGAGCAGTACTTC.

The chain recombines TRBV6-2 or TRBV6-3 with TRBJ2-7, with D unresolved. Germline CDR1 is MNHEY and CDR2 is SVGEGT. V was cut by 5 bases and J by 6 bases, with 14 bases left in between. The CDR3 covers 13 residues. The CDR3 DNA is TGTGCCAGCAGTGCCTATATTGTCTCCGAGCAGTACTTC. Translating it yields CASSAYIVSEQYF.

This clonotype was found many times. The rearrangement joins TRBV30 to TRBJ2-1; D is undetermined. Germline V gives CDR1 GTSNPN, CDR2 SVGIG (reference sequence). CDR3 size: 11 residues. Trimming pared 2 bases from V and 5 bases from J, leaving 4 bases between. The CDR3 loop reads CAWSPHNEQFF. DNA for the CDR3: TGTGCCTGGAGTCCCCACAATGAGCAGTTCTTC.

This clonotype came up many times. V and J are TRBV7-9 and TRBJ2-4, with 8 positions matching TRBD1. Germline V CDR1 and CDR2: SEHNR, FQNEAQ (reference sequence). J gave up 6 bases and V 5 bases, and 12 bases lay outside the gene matches. The CDR3 totals 16 residues. The CDR3 here is CASSEAGGAPGNIQYF. In nucleotides, the CDR3 is TGTGCCAGCAGCGAGGCAGGGGGCGCCCCGGGAAACATTCAGTACTTC.

This clonotype was picked up a small number of times. The chain is built from TRBV4-3 and TRBJ1-3; D is unclear. This CDR3 comprises 16 residues. Germline loops: CDR1 LGHNA, CDR2 YSLEER. The V end lost 0 bases, the J end lost 3 bases, and 12 bases lay between the germline ends. The CDR3 nucleotides read TGCGCCAGCAGCCAAGATCTTGCTGCACTTGGAAACACCATATATTTT. Protein product: CASSQDLAALGNTIYF.

V and J are TRBV2 and TRBJ2-5; a possible D gene is TRBD1 (6 bases). CDR1 and CDR2 (germline): SNHLY, FYNNEI. Trimming shortened V by 9 bases and J by 4 bases, and 12 bases separated the two germline ends. The CDR3 runs to 12 residues. CDR3 loop: CARREGGETQYF. Written as DNA, the CDR3 is TGTGCCAGAAGGGAAGGGGGAGAGACCCAGTACTTC.

V is TRBV28 and J is TRBJ1-2, with TRBD1 identical over 7 bases. After removal of 8 bases from V and 8 bases from J, the junction contained 14 bases not matched to a gene. The CDR3 runs to 14 residues. Per germline, CDR1 MDHEN and CDR2 SYDVKM. The CDR3 here is CASRTQGDLWGYTF. CDR3 DNA sequence: TGTGCCAGCCGAACGCAGGGGGATCTATGGGGCTACACCTTC.

There are a few counts of this clonotype. The genes are TRBV2 and TRBJ2-7; tentatively, D is TRBD1 or TRBD2 (5 bases each). Germline V CDR1 and CDR2: SNHLY, FYNNEI. This CDR3 has 14 amino acids. Trimming shortened V by 8 bases and J by 1 base, and 15 bases separated the two germline ends. CDR3 residues: CASGWGSGSYEQYF. CDR3 sequence (DNA): TGTGCCAGCGGGTGGGGGTCGGGATCCTACGAGCAGTACTTC.

This clonotype was recorded at least ten times. The V call is TRBV25-1, the J call TRBJ2-1, with D perhaps TRBD2 (8 bases). Trimming pared 4 bases from V and 4 bases from J, leaving 20 bases between. The CDR3 is made up of 17 amino acids. Per germline, CDR1 MGHDK and CDR2 SYGVNS. CDR3 coding DNA: TGTGCCAGCAGTGGAGGGACAGTCGGGGGGGTATACAATGAGCAGTTCTTC. It yields the protein CASSGGTVGGVYNEQFF.

This chain joins TRBV20-1 and TRBJ2-7, with 11 bases fitting TRBD2. V shed 5 bases and J 2 bases; nucleotides not matched to a gene: 5. This CDR3 contains 14 residues. The germline CDR1 and CDR2 sequences are DFQATT and SNEGSKA (reference sequence). The CDR3 loop is CSAELAGDAYEQYF. DNA for the CDR3: TGCAGTGCTGAACTAGCGGGGGACGCCTACGAGCAGTACTTC.

This clonotype has a handful of counts. The chain carries TRBV20-1 and TRBJ1-1; D may be TRBD1 (5 bases). The V and J ends lost 5 bases and 0 bases respectively, with 16 bases between them. CDR3 length: 15 residues. The germline CDR1 and CDR2 sequences are DFQATT and SNEGSKA (reference sequence). CDR3 amino acids: CSAGGGRSMNTEAFF. CDR3 bases: TGCAGTGCTGGGGGGGGGAGGTCGATGAACACTGAAGCTTTCTTT.

This clonotype has only a few counts. This chain uses TRBV4-2 with TRBJ2-7, with 9 bases fitting TRBD1. The CDR3 totals 15 residues. V shed 2 bases, J shed 5 bases, and the junction held 7 bases outside the gene matches. Germline CDR1 reads LGHNA; CDR2 reads YNFKEQ. The CDR3 DNA sequence: TGTGCCAGCAGCCAATTCGACAGGGGGGGGCACGAGCAGTACTTC. Residues: CASSQFDRGGHEQYF.

The CDR3 here is CASSRGTGGRDTEAFF. In nucleotides, the CDR3 is TGTGCCAGCAGCCGGGGGACAGGGGGGAGAGATACTGAAGCTTTCTTT. This chain joins TRBV7-6 and TRBJ1-1, with TRBD1 matching 11 bases. This CDR3 region has 16 residues. V was clipped by 5 bases and J by 5 bases; unmatched bases: 10. The germline V gene encodes CDR1 SGHVS and CDR2 FNYEAQ.

This clonotype has more than one count but fewer than ten. This chain links TRBV5-1 with TRBJ2-7; D is unclear. The CDR3 is made up of 14 amino acids. The germline gives CDR1 SGHRS, CDR2 YFSETQ. Trimming took off 1 base at V and 3 bases at J, with 11 bases between the two ends. The CDR3 reads CASSLTFRSYEQYF. CDR3 bases: TGCGCCAGCAGCTTGACTTTCCGTAGCTACGAGCAGTACTTC.

The rearrangement joins TRBV6-2 or TRBV6-3 to TRBJ2-1, with TRBD2 identical over 10 bases. This CDR3 comprises 18 residues. The junction had 14 bases not matched to a gene; V was cut back by 2 bases and J by 7 bases. Germline V lookup: CDR1 MNHEY, CDR2 SVGEGT. The CDR3 is CASSYRKVASGRGNEQFF. In DNA form, the CDR3 reads TGTGCCAGCAGTTACCGTAAAGTTGCTAGCGGGAGAGGGAATGAGCAGTTCTTC.

This clonotype was observed a handful of times. This chain links TRBV12-3 or TRBV12-4 with TRBJ1-1; 12 bases match TRBD1. The length of the CDR3 is 16 residues. Germline trimming cut 5 bases from V and 0 bases from J; bases unmatched to any gene: 4. The CDR3 region has the DNA TGTGCCAGCAGTCCCGGGACAGGGGGCTTGAACACTGAAGCTTTCTTT. Encoded protein: CASSPGTGGLNTEAFF.